This is a list of T cell receptor beta chains from one sample in a study of T cells in localized non-small cell lung cancer. The protocol was immunoSEQ multiplex PCR, while the TCRdb copy is restricted to in-frame clones and leaves out a portion. The data contain some 34,000 clones, about 80% of them singletons. The input for sequencing was peripheral blood, taken before any cancer treatment. The receptors come from a male donor at least 60 years old with stage III squamous cell lung carcinoma. CDR3s include the opening cysteine and the closing phenylalanine or tryptophan. The order of the fields is V gene, J gene, D gene, CDR3 protein. D genes are given only for firm matches.

TRBV29-1	TRBJ1-2	NA	CSVGQVDGYTF
TRBV14	TRBJ1-6	NA	CASSRFTGSDSPLHF
TRBV28	TRBJ2-7	TRBD1	CASRNSGTGVSYEQYF
TRBV5-1	TRBJ2-5	NA	CASRTDRVGETQYF
TRBV18	TRBJ2-7	NA	CASLSGSLNHEQYF
TRBV7-2	TRBJ1-4	NA	CASSFSGGKLFF
TRBV30	TRBJ1-5	NA	CAWSVRGNQPQHF
TRBV5-1	TRBJ1-5	NA	CASSLGDGNQPQHF
TRBV2	TRBJ2-7	NA	CASRIYEQYF
TRBV7-7	TRBJ2-2	NA	CATADPNTGELFF
TRBV7-2	TRBJ1-2	NA	CASSQNGKDYGYTF
TRBV9	TRBJ2-1	NA	CASSVALVDNEQFF
TRBV28	TRBJ2-3	TRBD1	CASTTGTGGYTQYF
TRBV2	TRBJ2-5	NA	CASRGETQYF
TRBV6-5	TRBJ2-6	NA	CASSYSEKSGANVLTF
TRBV5-4	TRBJ2-1	NA	CASSTPGQNNEQFF
TRBV9	TRBJ1-2	NA	CASSVTAGLASNYGYTF
TRBV2	TRBJ2-7	NA	CASSEGAHLYF
TRBV2	TRBJ1-2	NA	CASSALSGGYTF
TRBV2	TRBJ2-3	NA	CASNRLRTDTQYF
TRBV11-2	TRBJ1-2	NA	CASSEGGANYGYTF
TRBV4-3	TRBJ2-5	TRBD2	CASSQGPLAGETQYF
TRBV30	TRBJ2-7	TRBD2	CAWSALSGSLAEQYF
TRBV5-1	TRBJ2-2	TRBD2	CASSVLAGGGINTGELFF
TRBV5-4	TRBJ2-1	NA	CASSLQRFNEQFF
TRBV19	TRBJ1-1	NA	CASSIKHPNTEAFF
TRBV4-1	TRBJ2-7	NA	CASSQEIGLAAIYEQYF
TRBV4-2	TRBJ1-2	NA	CASSQDLAYGYTF
TRBV4-3	TRBJ2-7	NA	CASSQDGAGWYEQYF
TRBV18	TRBJ2-7	NA	CASSPQEPAYEQYF
TRBV5-1	TRBJ2-7	TRBD2	CASSRPGTSGSREQYF
TRBV28	TRBJ1-2	TRBD1	CASSSPGQEGGYTF
TRBV2	TRBJ2-1	TRBD1	CASTLTQEGQRKFF
TRBV28	TRBJ1-2	NA	CASSPPGQGSVYGYTF
TRBV19	TRBJ1-2	NA	CASSKVSGSIYGYTF
TRBV5-6	TRBJ1-1	NA	CASSLYSRVNTEAFF
TRBV7-2	TRBJ1-1	NA	CASSLATEAFF
TRBV4-1	TRBJ1-2	NA	CASSQELQGPYGYTF
TRBV15	TRBJ2-3	TRBD1	CATSSETGDTQYF
TRBV28	TRBJ1-2	TRBD1	CASSSQGATNYGYTF
TRBV2	TRBJ2-5	NA	CASSIQETQYF
TRBV19	TRBJ1-2	NA	CASTHEGNYGYTF
TRBV18	TRBJ2-4	TRBD1	CASSLMDRSPRNIQYF
TRBV25-1	TRBJ1-2	TRBD1	CASSDEGARGYTF
TRBV19	TRBJ2-1	TRBD2	CASSSPTSGVNNEQFF
TRBV6-6	TRBJ1-5	NA	CAIGGQGNGGNQPQHF
TRBV7-2	TRBJ1-3	NA	CASSLVGFENTIYF
TRBV28	TRBJ2-7	NA	CASSLGVAGAYF
TRBV27	TRBJ1-1	NA	CASSLLGLMNTEAFF
TRBV7-8	TRBJ1-2	TRBD1	CASSSRPRGRDYGYTF
TRBV28	TRBJ2-1	NA	CASSPGGSYNEQFF
TRBV14	TRBJ2-1	TRBD2	CASSPTLAGGGNEQFF
TRBV5-1	TRBJ1-2	TRBD1	CASSLGDRAAYGYTF
TRBV7-9	TRBJ2-1	TRBD2	CASSPRKREGEEQFF
TRBV9	TRBJ2-7	TRBD2	CASSVASGVAYEQYF
TRBV11-2	TRBJ2-7	NA	CASTPGPSQYEQYF
TRBV28	TRBJ2-7	TRBD2	CASSWAGESSYEQYF
TRBV20-1	TRBJ2-4	NA	CSSPGENIQYF
TRBV2	TRBJ2-5	NA	CASRPLGGRETQYF